Shown below are 20 T cell receptor beta chains from a single sample sequenced in a study of T-cell reconstitution after alpha-beta-depleted transplantation in children. Unique molecular identifiers tagged the TCRbeta library. TCRdb recomputed calls from the PCR reads with MiXCR, one row per CDR3 protein. This table holds about 270,000 distinct CDR3 sequences, 9.9% found once. The sample in question was PBMCs from the stem cell graft donor, obtained from the stem cell graft. These receptor sequences come from a human donor who donated a stem cell graft to a child with SCID.

A few counts support this clonotype. The chain has TRBV7-6 and TRBJ2-7; TRBD2 is a possible D gene (5 bases). Germline-derived CDR1 and CDR2 are SGHVS and FNYEAQ. V was shortened by 4 bases and J by 2 bases, with 15 bases between the two germline ends. The CDR3 consists of 15 residues. Here the CDR3 DNA reads TGTGCCAGCAGCTCTCACGAGGGTGGGACCTACGAGCAGTACTTC. This translates into CASSSHEGGTYEQYF.

The chain employs TRBV7-2 and TRBJ1-2; no firm D call. Looked up from germline, CDR1 is SGHTA and CDR2 is FQGNSA. Between the trimmed V and J ends, which lost 3 bases and 5 bases, there was a span of 19 bases. This CDR3 is 16 amino acids long. The CDR3 is CASSLDLYDELYGYTF. Here the CDR3 DNA reads TGTGCCAGCAGCTTGGACTTGTATGATGAACTATATGGCTACACCTTC.

In this sample, this clonotype turned up a few times. V and J are TRBV5-6 and TRBJ2-2; 10 positions match TRBD1. The germline V gene has CDR1 SGHDT and CDR2 YYEEEE. J was trimmed by 5 bases and V by 4 bases; bases with no gene match: 8. The CDR3 contains 16 residues. In nucleotides, the CDR3 is TGTGCCAGCAGCCCGGACAGGGGGAGTTGGACCGGGGAGCTGTTTTTT. Translated, it gives CASSPDRGSWTGELFF.

The chain has TRBV5-1 and TRBJ2-3, with a weak D call TRBD1 (6 bases). Germline V gene data show CDR1 as SGHRS and CDR2 as YFSETQ. This CDR3 contains 15 residues. V was pared by 7 bases and J by 6 bases, with 21 bases between. The CDR3 here is CASFRGQNKLDTQYF. The CDR3 DNA sequence: TGCGCCAGCTTTAGAGGACAGAACAAGTTGGATACGCAGTATTTT.

The V gene is TRBV12-3 or TRBV12-4, the J gene TRBJ2-1, with D tentatively TRBD1 (6 bases). The V end lost 6 bases, the J end lost 16 bases, and 13 bases lay between the germline ends. The CDR3 is made up of 10 amino acids. This CDR3 reads CASRGDIFFF. The CDR3 coding sequence is TGTGCCAGCAGGGGGGACATTTTTTTCTTC.

The rearrangement uses TRBV6-6 and TRBJ1-2; D perhaps matches TRBD1 (5 bases). This CDR3 is 12 amino acids long. The germline gives CDR1 MNHNY, CDR2 SVGAGI (reference sequence). V lost 1 base and J 8 bases, leaving 8 bases between the germline ends. Here the CDR3 DNA reads TGTGCCAGCAGTTACTACCGGGGCGGCTACACCTTC. This encodes CASSYYRGGYTF.

The sample holds a few counts of this clonotype. The genes are TRBV2 and TRBJ1-4, with D unclear. There are 13 residues in the CDR3. Germline CDR1 SNHLY, CDR2 FYNNEI. Trimming took off 4 bases at V and 12 bases at J, with 15 bases between the two ends. The CDR3 DNA reads as TGTGCCAGCAGTGGCGAGGGTTCGTCGGAACTGTTTTTT. Protein sequence: CASSGEGSSELFF.

The chain carries TRBV12-3 or TRBV12-4 and TRBJ2-7; 7 nucleotides align to TRBD1. The CDR3 runs 15 residues. Unmatched junction bases numbered 4, after V lost 2 bases and J lost 0 bases. The CDR3 spells CASSLIGDSSYEQYF. The CDR3 nucleotides read TGTGCCAGCAGTTTAATAGGGGACAGCTCCTACGAGCAGTACTTC.

This clonotype has just a few counts. The chain has TRBV5-1 and TRBJ1-4; the D is unclear. Germline V gene lookup returns CDR1 SGHRS and CDR2 YFSETQ. V was trimmed by 2 bases and J by 4 bases, leaving 12 bases between them. There are 15 residues in the CDR3. This CDR3 reads CASSLNRKDNEKLFF. DNA for the CDR3: TGCGCCAGCAGCTTAAATAGGAAGGATAATGAAAAACTGTTTTTT.

J is TRBJ1-4 and V is TRBV12-3 or TRBV12-4; unclear D gene. The CDR3 runs to 15 residues. V lost 1 base and J lost 6, with 12 bases in between. CDR3 protein: CASSLGVISDEKLFF. CDR3 nucleotides: TGTGCCAGCAGTTTAGGGGTTATAAGTGATGAAAAACTGTTTTTT.

There are many counts of this clonotype. J is TRBJ1-1 and V is TRBV20-1, with no clear D. Trimming pared 0 bases from V and 2 bases from J, leaving 10 bases between. CDR1 is DFQATT and CDR2 is SNEGSKA in the germline V gene (reference sequence). The CDR3 contains 14 residues. For the CDR3, the DNA is TGCAGTGCTAGAGAACGGCACAGAAACACTGAAGCTTTCTTT. Its protein is CSARERHRNTEAFF.

This CDR3 reads CSAREAGGEGQPQHF. The DNA for the CDR3 is TGCAGTGCTAGGGAGGCAGGGGGCGAGGGTCAGCCCCAGCATTTT. The chain recombines TRBV20-1 with TRBJ1-5; 8 nucleotides align to TRBD1. The germline V gene encodes CDR1 DFQATT and CDR2 SNEGSKA (reference sequence). This CDR3 spans 15 amino acids. V was pared by 3 bases and J by 6 bases, with 10 bases of the junction left unmatched.

This clonotype was detected only a few times. CDR3 residues: CASSLAGNTQYF. Written as DNA, the CDR3 is TGCGCCAGCAGCTTGGCGGGCAATACGCAGTATTTT. The rearrangement uses TRBV5-1 and TRBJ2-3, with D hard to call. The CDR3 runs to 12 residues. Germline V lookup: CDR1 SGHRS, CDR2 YFSETQ. Trimming stripped 0 bases from V and 7 bases from J, with 6 bases between.

The gene calls are TRBV5-5 and TRBJ2-5, with TRBD2 matching 7 bases. Trimming at V came to 1 base and at J to 9 bases, leaving 3 bases not matched to a gene. Germline assignment: CDR1 SGHKS and CDR2 YYEKEE (reference sequence). The CDR3 length is 12 residues. CDR3 sequence (DNA): TGTGCCAGCAGCTTGTCACGGGGGGCCCAGTACTTC. Amino acids: CASSLSRGAQYF.

This sequence joins TRBV29-1 and TRBJ2-3; TRBD1 matches 11 bases. Germline CDR1 is SQVTM and CDR2 is ANQGSEA. The CDR3 has 15 amino acids. V trimming: 7 bases; J trimming: 2 bases; junction bases outside the gene matches: 8. This CDR3 is CSEQRTGGSTDTQYF. DNA of the CDR3: TGCAGCGAACAGCGGACAGGGGGCTCCACAGATACGCAGTATTTT.

There are many counts of this clonotype. The V call is TRBV10-1, the J call TRBJ2-7, with 7 bases fitting TRBD1. The CDR3 extends over 15 amino acids. With 6 bases clipped from V and 3 bases from J, the junction kept 11 bases outside the gene matches. Germline values: CDR1 WNHNN, CDR2 SYGVQD (reference sequence). The CDR3 loop is CASRLPPGTDYEQYF. CDR3 DNA: TGCGCCAGCAGGCTCCCGCCGGGGACAGACTACGAGCAGTACTTC.

In its sample, this clonotype is medium-sized (0.01 to 0.1%). The CDR3 sequence: CASSETTSYEQYF. In nucleotides, the CDR3 is TGTGCCAGCAGTGAAACGACCTCCTACGAGCAGTACTTC. The V call is TRBV25-1, the J call TRBJ2-7, with D unresolved. This CDR3 has 13 residues. Germline V gives CDR1 MGHDK, CDR2 SYGVNS. Trimming cost V 2 bases and J 0 bases, with 5 bases left between them.

The genes are TRBV2 and TRBJ1-2, with 12 positions matching TRBD1. Per the germline V gene, CDR1 is SNHLY and CDR2 is FYNNEI. The V and J ends lost 3 bases and 4 bases, in that order; junction bases with no gene match: 6. The CDR3 sequence is 16 residues long. CDR3 bases: TGTGCCAGCAGTGAGGGACAGGGGGCGGGTAGCTATGGCTACACCTTC. Protein sequence: CASSEGQGAGSYGYTF.

V and J are TRBV6-5 and TRBJ1-6; D unresolved. The germline CDR1 and CDR2 sequences are MNHEY and SVGAGI. The CDR3 spans 14 residues. V was clipped by 0 bases and J by 9 bases, with 9 bases between them. The CDR3, as DNA: TGTGCCAGCAGTTACTCGAGCTTGGGTTCACCCCTCCACTTT. Translation gives CASSYSSLGSPLHF.

Details on this clonotype: A junction boundary mismatches the germline segment, possibly from a read error. The gene calls are TRBV5-1 and TRBJ2-5; TRBD1 matches 7 bases. The CDR3 extends over 13 amino acids. Looked up from germline, CDR1 is SGHRS and CDR2 is YFSETQ. The CDR3 reads CASSLGDSARRDF. In nucleotides, the CDR3 is TGCGCCAGCAGCTTGGGGGACAGCGCACGACGGGACTTC.